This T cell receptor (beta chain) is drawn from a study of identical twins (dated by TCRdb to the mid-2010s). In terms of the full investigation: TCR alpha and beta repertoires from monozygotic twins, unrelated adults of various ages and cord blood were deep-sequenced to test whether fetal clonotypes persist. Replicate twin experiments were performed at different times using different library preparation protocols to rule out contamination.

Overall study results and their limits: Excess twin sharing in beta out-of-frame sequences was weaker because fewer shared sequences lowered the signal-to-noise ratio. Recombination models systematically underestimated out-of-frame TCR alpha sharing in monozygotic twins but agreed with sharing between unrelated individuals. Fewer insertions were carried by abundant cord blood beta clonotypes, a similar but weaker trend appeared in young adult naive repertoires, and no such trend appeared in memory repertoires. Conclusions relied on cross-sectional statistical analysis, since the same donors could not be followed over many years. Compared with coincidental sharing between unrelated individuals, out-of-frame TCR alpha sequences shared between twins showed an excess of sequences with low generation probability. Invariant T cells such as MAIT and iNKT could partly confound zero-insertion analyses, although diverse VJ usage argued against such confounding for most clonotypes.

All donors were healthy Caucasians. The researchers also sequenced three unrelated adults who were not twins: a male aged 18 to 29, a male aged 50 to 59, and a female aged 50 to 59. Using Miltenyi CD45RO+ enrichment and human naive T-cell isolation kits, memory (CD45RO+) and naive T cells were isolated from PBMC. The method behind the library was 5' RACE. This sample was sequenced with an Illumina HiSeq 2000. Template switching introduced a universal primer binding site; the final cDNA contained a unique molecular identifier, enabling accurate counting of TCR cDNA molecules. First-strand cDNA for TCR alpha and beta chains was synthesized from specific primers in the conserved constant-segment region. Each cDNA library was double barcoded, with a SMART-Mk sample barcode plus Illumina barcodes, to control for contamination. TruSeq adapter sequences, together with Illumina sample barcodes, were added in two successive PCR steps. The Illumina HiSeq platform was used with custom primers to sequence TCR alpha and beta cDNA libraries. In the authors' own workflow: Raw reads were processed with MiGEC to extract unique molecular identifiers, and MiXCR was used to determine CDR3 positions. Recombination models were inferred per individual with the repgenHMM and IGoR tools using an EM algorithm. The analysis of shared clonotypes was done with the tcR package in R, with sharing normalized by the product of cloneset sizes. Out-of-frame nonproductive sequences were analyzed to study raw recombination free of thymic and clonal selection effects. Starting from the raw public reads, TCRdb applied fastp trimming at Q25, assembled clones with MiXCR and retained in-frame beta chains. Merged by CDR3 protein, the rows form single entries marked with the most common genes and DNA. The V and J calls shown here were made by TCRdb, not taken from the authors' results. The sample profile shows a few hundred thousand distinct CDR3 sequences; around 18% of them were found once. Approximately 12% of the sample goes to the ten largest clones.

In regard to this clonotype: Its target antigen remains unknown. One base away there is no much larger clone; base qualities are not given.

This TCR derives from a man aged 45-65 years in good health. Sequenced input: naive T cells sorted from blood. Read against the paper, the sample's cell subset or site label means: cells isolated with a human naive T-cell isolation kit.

The CDR3 corresponds to CASSLGDTAYNEQFF. The sequenced DNA: TGTGCCAGCAGTTTGGGGGACACCGCCTACAATGAGCAGTTCTTC. The chain links TRBV12-3 or TRBV12-4 with TRBJ2-1, and TRBD1 may be the D gene, going by 6 matching bases. V is pared back by 3 bases and J by 2 bases, with 11 bases lying between the germline termini. From its cysteine to its phenylalanine, the CDR3 spans 15 amino acids. This entry keeps only the CDR3 DNA: 45 bases, framed from base 1.